This T cell receptor beta chain derives from a study of T cells in women clearing cervical HPV infection. As for the study in general: Cases' blood sampling followed lesion detection by median approximately 150 days (90 to 200).

Trimming took off 7 bases at V and 2 bases at J, with 7 bases between the two ends. Germline V lookup: CDR1 MDHEN, CDR2 SYDVKM. This CDR3 has 12 amino acids. On this clone itself: Sequencing ends 3 residues short of the CDR3 end; the germline J gene provides the rest.

Measured with immunoSEQ multiplex PCR; TCRdb has only the in-frame clones, and not every one. Its table lists about 30,000 clones. This chain connects TRBV28 to TRBJ2-3; unclear D gene. The sequenced sample was blood buffy coat. The sequence was obtained from a woman aged 18 to 75 with a cervical HPV16 infection that either progressed to CIN3+ or cleared (not recorded which). CDR3 region: CASKRDTDTQYF. The CDR3 bases that were read are TGTGCCAGCAAGCGCGACACAGATACG.